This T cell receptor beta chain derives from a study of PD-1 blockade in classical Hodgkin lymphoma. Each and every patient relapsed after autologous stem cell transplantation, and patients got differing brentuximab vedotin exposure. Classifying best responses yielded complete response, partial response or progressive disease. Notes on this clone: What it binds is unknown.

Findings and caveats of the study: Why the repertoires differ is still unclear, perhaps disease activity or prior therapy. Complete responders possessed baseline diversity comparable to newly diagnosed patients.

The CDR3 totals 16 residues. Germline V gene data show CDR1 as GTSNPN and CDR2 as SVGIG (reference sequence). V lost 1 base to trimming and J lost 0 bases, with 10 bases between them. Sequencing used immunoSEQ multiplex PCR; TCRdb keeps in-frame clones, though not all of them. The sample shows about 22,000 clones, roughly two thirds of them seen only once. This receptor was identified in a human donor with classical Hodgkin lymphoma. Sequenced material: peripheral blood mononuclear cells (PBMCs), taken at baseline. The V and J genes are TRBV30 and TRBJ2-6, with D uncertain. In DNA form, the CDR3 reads TGTGCCTGGAGTGATCCGGGTATCTCTGGGGCCAACGTCCTGACTTTC. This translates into CAWSDPGISGANVLTF.